The clone carrying this T cell receptor beta chain was seen a handful of times. Time point in this sample: persistent/refractory GD, antithyroid drugs over 5 years with positive TRAb. PBMC RNA served as the TCR library source. The data stem from a study of regulatory T cells in long-lasting Graves disease. Assembly of TCR beta libraries relied on iRepertoire HTBI primers together with Arm-PCR of CDR3 regions. Using its own MiXCR run on the multiplex PCR reads, TCRdb lists one record per CDR3 protein. Altogether about 340,000 distinct CDR3 sequences are present, around 20% being singletons, with the ten largest covering 29%. Germline CDR1 reads SGDLS; CDR2 reads YYNGEE. V lost 0 bases and J lost 0, with 10 bases in between. The CDR3 contains 16 residues.

The material sequenced was peripheral blood mononuclear cells (PBMCs), taken when the disease was refractory, from a patient treated with antithyroid drugs. The V gene is TRBV9, the J gene TRBJ1-3, with D hard to call. The TCR was taken from a female donor with Graves disease. CDR3 sequence reads: CASSVAPRRSGNTIYF. CDR3 nucleotide sequence: TGTGCCAGCAGCGTAGCCCCTCGTCGCTCTGGAAACACCATATATTTT.